The 19 T cell receptor beta chains below all came from one sample that was sequenced in a study of blood T cell repertoires in COVID-19. Libraries were prepared by immunoSEQ multiplex PCR; TCRdb keeps only in-frame clonotypes and omits some of them. Of fewer than 250,000 clones in the sample, approximately 90% were seen once. Sequencing was carried out using peripheral blood. The receptor source for this set is a man aged 40-55 years with acute or convalescent COVID-19.

The chain carries TRBV28 and TRBJ1-6, with 8 bases matching TRBD1. CDR1 MDHEN and CDR2 SYDVKM come from the germline V gene. The V segment lost 7 bases and the J segment 6 bases; nucleotides outside the gene matches: 5. The CDR3 is 14 residues long. CDR3 sequence (DNA): TGTGCCAGCACCCAAGGACAGGGTAATTCACCCCTCCACTTT. Its translation: CASTQGQGNSPLHF.

The chain recombines TRBV9 with TRBJ2-3, with TRBD2 matching 7 bases. Germline CDR1 SGDLS, CDR2 YYNGEE. V lost 3 bases to trimming and J lost 3 bases; unmatched junction nucleotides: 10. CDR3 length: 16 residues. This CDR3 reads CASSAVHGRQTDTQYF. CDR3 nucleotides: TGTGCCAGCAGCGCCGTCCACGGGAGGCAGACAGATACGCAGTATTTT.

This sequence joins TRBV30 and TRBJ2-7, with a possible D match to TRBD1 (8 bases). Looked up from germline, CDR1 is GTSNPN and CDR2 is SVGIG (reference sequence). Between the trimmed V and J ends, which lost 3 bases and 3 bases, there was a span of 12 bases. CDR3 size: 13 residues. The CDR3 spells CAWRHRGGYEQYF. The CDR3 nucleotides read TGTGCCTGGAGGCACAGGGGGGGCTACGAGCAGTACTTC.

This clone has a single count. The chain uses TRBV24-1 and TRBJ2-1; TRBD2 aligns across 8 bases. The CDR3 runs 14 residues. The V gene end was trimmed by 7 bases and the J gene end by 7 bases; junction bases not matched to a gene: 8. Germline CDR1 reads KGHDR; CDR2 reads SFDVKD. The CDR3 loop is CATRARGGANEQFF. CDR3 DNA: TGTGCCACCAGAGCCCGGGGGGGGGCAAATGAGCAGTTCTTC.

V gene TRBV5-1 combines with J gene TRBJ2-1, with D maybe TRBD2 (5 bases). The CDR3 loop spans 16 amino acids. From germline, CDR1 is SGHRS and CDR2 YFSETQ. V was shortened by 0 bases and J by 10 bases, with 20 bases between the two germline ends. The CDR3, as DNA: TGCGCCAGCAGCTTGGTGGGAGCAACCCTCAAAAGAGAGCAGTTCTTC. Translation: CASSLVGATLKREQFF.

In the case of this clone: Other DNA variants within this sample encode the same CDR3. The rearrangement uses TRBV5-4 and TRBJ2-3, with 12 nucleotides matching TRBD2. Germline V lookup: CDR1 SGHNT, CDR2 YYREEE (reference sequence). J lost 3 bases, V lost 4 bases, and 3 bases had no gene match. This CDR3 has 15 residues. The CDR3 protein is CASSTGLAGTDTQYF. The DNA of the CDR3 is TGTGCCAGCAGCACGGGACTAGCGGGTACAGATACGCAGTATTTT.

This chain connects TRBV18 to TRBJ1-1, with unresolved D. The CDR3 extends over 12 amino acids. The germline CDR1 and CDR2 sequences are KGHSH and LQKENI. The germline V and J ends were trimmed by 2 bases and 2 bases, with 3 bases remaining between them. As DNA, the CDR3 is TGTGCCAGCTCACCATCAAACACTGAAGCTTTCTTT. Protein product: CASSPSNTEAFF.

This clone was observed a few times. The chain joins TRBV28 to TRBJ1-1; no reliable D call. Germline values: CDR1 MDHEN, CDR2 SYDVKM. Trimming took 8 bases from V and 0 from J, leaving 7 bases between them. The CDR3 sequence is 12 residues long. Here the CDR3 DNA reads TGTGCCAGCGATCAGGTGAACACTGAAGCTTTCTTT. Protein sequence: CASDQVNTEAFF.

The chain recombines TRBV6-5 with TRBJ1-1; 9 nucleotides align to TRBD1. V shed 7 bases and J 3 bases; nucleotides not matched to a gene: 6. The CDR3 contains 14 residues. From germline, CDR1 is MNHEY and CDR2 SVGAGI. CDR3 region: CASNPTGGDTEAFF. The CDR3 DNA sequence: TGTGCCAGCAACCCGACAGGGGGGGACACTGAAGCTTTCTTT.

The chain links TRBV27 to TRBJ2-7, with 13 bases aligning to TRBD2. This CDR3 comprises 17 residues. CDR1 and CDR2 from the germline V gene are MNHEY and SMNVEV (reference sequence). V was clipped by 4 bases and J by 1 base; unmatched bases: 7. CDR3 in amino acids: CASSSTSGRPWSYEQYF. CDR3 nucleotides: TGTGCCAGCAGTTCGACTAGCGGGAGGCCCTGGTCCTACGAGCAGTACTTC.

The genes are TRBV7-9 and TRBJ1-4, with TRBD1 matching 9 bases. Trimming cost V 5 bases and J 10 bases; bases outside gene matches: 8. The CDR3 is made up of 14 amino acids. In germline, CDR1 is SEHNR, CDR2 FQNEAQ (reference sequence). The CDR3 sequence: CASSPTGGRVKLFF. CDR3 nucleotides: TGTGCCAGCAGCCCCACAGGGGGCCGCGTAAAACTGTTTTTT.

The CDR3, as DNA: TGTGCCAGCAGCCAAGATATCCTTTCGGTAGATACGCAGTATTTT. Translation gives CASSQDILSVDTQYF. The rearrangement joins TRBV14 to TRBJ2-3; D is uncertain. CDR1 and CDR2 (germline): SGHDN, FVKESK. Trimming left V 0 bases short and J 5 bases short, with 12 bases between. The CDR3 is 15 amino acids.

V usage is TRBV3-1 (or the pseudogene TRBV3-2) and J usage is TRBJ2-1; D possibly corresponds to TRBD2 (6 bases). The germline V and J ends were trimmed by 0 bases and 3 bases, with 15 bases remaining between them. Germline CDR1 LGHDT, CDR2 YNNKEL (reference sequence). The CDR3 runs 17 residues. CDR3 loop: CASSQDPLAGGYNEQFF. The CDR3 nucleotides read TGTGCCAGCAGCCAAGATCCTCTAGCCGGGGGCTACAATGAGCAGTTCTTC.

This chain links TRBV7-9 with TRBJ2-7; the match to TRBD1 covers 11 bases. V lost 5 bases to trimming and J lost 2 bases; unmatched junction nucleotides: 8. Germline CDR1 is SEHNR and CDR2 is FQNEAQ (reference sequence). The CDR3 extends over 16 amino acids. The CDR3 DNA follows: TGTGCCAGCAGCCCCCGGGACAGGGGGACGGCCTACGAGCAGTACTTC. It encodes CASSPRDRGTAYEQYF.

The gene calls are TRBV18 and TRBJ2-7, with D uncertain. CDR1 is KGHSH, CDR2 LQKENI, per germline. Between the trimmed V and J ends, which lost 0 bases and 6 bases, there was a span of 15 bases. This CDR3 contains 15 residues. CDR3 residues: CASSPPATLLGEQYF. In DNA, the CDR3 is TGTGCCAGCTCACCACCGGCGACACTCTTGGGCGAGCAGTACTTC.

V is TRBV28 and J is TRBJ2-2; weak D call: TRBD1 (6 bases). The V and J ends lost 3 bases and 6 bases respectively, with 14 bases between them. The CDR3 length is 15 residues. Looked up from germline, CDR1 is MDHEN and CDR2 is SYDVKM. The CDR3, as DNA: TGTGCCAGCAGTTTCGTGGACAGTTGGGCCGGGGAGCTGTTTTTT. It is translated as CASSFVDSWAGELFF.

The chain uses TRBV19 and TRBJ2-7; 11 nucleotides match TRBD1. The CDR3 totals 14 residues. The V gene's germline CDR1 is LNHDA and CDR2 SQIVND (reference sequence). V gave up 6 bases and J gave up 3 bases; unmatched junction bases: 4. CDR3 bases: TGTGCCAGTAGGCCGGGGACAGGGGGCTACGAGCAGTACTTC. Translation: CASRPGTGGYEQYF.

The chain links TRBV18 to TRBJ1-5, with D tentatively TRBD1 (5 bases). The V gene's germline CDR1 is KGHSH and CDR2 LQKENI. There are 14 residues in the CDR3. Trimming removed 4 bases at V and 6 bases at J, with 13 bases between. The CDR3 sequence is CASSREGFSQPQHF. As DNA, the CDR3 is TGTGCCAGCTCACGGGAGGGGTTTAGTCAGCCCCAGCATTTT. The complete variable domain, with remaining parts taken from reference TRBV18 and TRBJ1-5, reads NAGVMQNPRHLVRRRGQEARLRCSPMKGHSHVYWYRQLPEEGLKFMVYLQKENIIDESGMPKERFSAEFPKEGPSILRIQQVVRGDSAAYFCASSREGFSQPQHFGDGTRLSIL.

The chain couples TRBV10-3 to TRBJ2-7; 8 bases map to TRBD2. Germline V gives CDR1 ENHRY, CDR2 SYGVKD. CDR3 length: 15 amino acids. The trim removed 4 bases at V and 6 bases at J, leaving 11 bases unmatched. CDR3 sequence reads: CAISGGRAGGGEQYF. In DNA form, the CDR3 reads TGTGCCATCAGTGGAGGTCGGGCGGGAGGAGGCGAGCAGTACTTC.